Detailed here is one T cell receptor beta chain. The sample is drawn from a study of T cell changes during pregnancy in multiple sclerosis. The table came from immunoSEQ multiplex PCR; TCRdb's copy has only in-frame clones and leaves some out. The sample consists of roughly 70,000 clones, 85% to 95% of them appearing once. This CDR3 is built from 15 residues. Germline CDR1 reads SEHNR; CDR2 reads FQNEAQ (reference sequence). The trim removed 4 bases at V and 6 bases at J, leaving 7 bases unmatched. The chain uses TRBV7-9 and TRBJ2-1; 9 bases fit TRBD2. The sequenced sample was peripheral blood, obtained in the third trimester of pregnancy. The clonotype originates from a female donor in good health, enrolled as a control in a pregnancy study. CDR3 sequence (DNA): TGTGCCAGCAGCTCAAGAGCGGGGGGATCCAATGAGCAGTTCTTC. It encodes CASSSRAGGSNEQFF.